This T cell receptor beta chain was recorded in a study of technical replicates of blood from a handful of donors. Clones were read by immunoSEQ multiplex PCR, and TCRdb kept only the in-frame ones, dropping some. In the table there are 55,000 to 75,000 clones, 91% of which are singletons. The germline V gene encodes CDR1 SQVTM and CDR2 ANQGSEA. V lost 6 bases to trimming and J lost 3 bases, with 11 bases between them. The CDR3 loop spans 12 amino acids. The sequencing sample was made of PBMCs. The chain uses TRBV29-1 and TRBJ1-1; D is perhaps TRBD1 (6 bases). This receptor was taken from a human donor in good health. Some clones in this sample may be carry-over from other donors' samples. CDR3 sequence reads: CSVRTGHTEAFF. The CDR3 nucleotides read TGCAGCGTCAGAACAGGGCACACTGAAGCTTTCTTT.